Listed below are T cell receptor beta chains from one sample, sequenced in a study of CD8+ T cells in alopecia areata. Using immunoSEQ multiplex PCR, the repertoire was profiled, and TCRdb retains in-frame clones only, with some absent. The top ten clones hold around 0.46% of a sample with 220,000 or so clones, approximately 61% of them seen once. This material consisted of CD4+ T cells sorted from blood, taken at week 0. The source is a human donor with alopecia areata. CDR3s include the opening cysteine and the closing phenylalanine or tryptophan. The D gene is left open where the match is weak. Rows give clone size only sometimes, using once, few, many, or a class for an expanded clone.

J gene,D gene,V gene,clone size,CDR3 protein,CDR3 DNA
TRBJ2-1,TRBD2,TRBV29-1,few,CSVEPSGRANEQFF,TGCAGCGTTGAACCTAGCGGGAGGGCCAATGAGCAGTTCTTC
TRBJ2-7,TRBD1,TRBV27,NA,CASSRNRLRDRGYEQYF,TGTGCCAGCAGTCGTAACCGGCTCCGGGACAGGGGCTACGAGCAGTACTTC
TRBJ2-5,TRBD1,TRBV11-2,NA,CASGQGRSETQYF,TGTGCCAGCGGACAGGGTCGAAGTGAGACCCAGTACTTC
TRBJ1-2,NA,TRBV6-1,few,CASRSGGTGNYGYTF,TGTGCCAGCAGGTCCGGGGGGACCGGTAACTATGGCTACACCTTC
TRBJ1-1,TRBD1,TRBV30,few,CASTRGHMNTEAFF,TGTGCCTCGACCAGGGGGCACATGAACACTGAAGCTTTCTTT
TRBJ1-2,NA,TRBV5-6,NA,CASSLGDRINYGYTF,TGTGCCAGCAGCTTGGGCGACAGGATAAACTATGGCTACACCTTC
TRBJ1-2,NA,TRBV5-6,NA,CASSPSLSLGSGYTF,TGTGCCAGCAGCCCAAGCCTCAGTCTCGGGTCAGGCTACACCTTC
TRBJ2-5,TRBD2,TRBV6-5,few,CATLSGSRGTQYF,TGTGCCACCCTTAGCGGGAGCCGGGGGACCCAGTACTTC
TRBJ2-4,NA,TRBV7-9,NA,CASSPPPAIQYF,TGTGCCAGCAGCCCCCCACCCGCAATTCAGTACTTC
TRBJ2-3,NA,TRBV14,few,CASSQGDVWGDTQYF,TGTGCCAGCAGCCAAGGGGACGTTTGGGGGGATACGCAGTATTTT
TRBJ1-5,NA,TRBV27,NA,CASSLVRGPNQPQHF,TGTGCCAGCAGCTTAGTGCGGGGACCTAATCAGCCCCAGCATTTT
TRBJ2-1,NA,TRBV5-1,NA,CASSSGQRSSYNEQFF,TGCGCCAGCAGCTCCGGACAGAGGAGCTCCTACAATGAGCAGTTCTTC
TRBJ1-1,NA,TRBV4-1,many,CASRGVLRDTEAFF,TGCGCCAGCAGAGGGGTATTGCGGGACACTGAAGCTTTCTTT
TRBJ1-3,NA,TRBV30,NA,CIHRSSGNTIYF,TGCATACACAGGAGCTCTGGAAACACCATATATTTT
TRBJ2-5,TRBD1,TRBV30,NA,CAWSYGQGYKETQYF,TGTGCCTGGAGTTATGGACAGGGATATAAAGAGACCCAGTACTTC